These T cell receptor beta chains were read from a single sample in a study of T-cell reconstitution after alpha-beta-depleted transplantation in children. TCRdb re-derived calls from the PCR reads in MiXCR, one entry per CDR3 protein. The sample carries hundreds of thousands of distinct CDR3 sequences, around 12% recorded once. The sequenced sample was PBMCs from the stem cell graft donor, obtained from the stem cell graft. These receptors were taken from a human donor who donated a stem cell graft to a child with acute lymphoblastic leukemia. The CDR3 runs from the conserved cysteine through the conserved F or W. The order of the fields is clone size, V gene, D gene, J gene, CDR3 DNA, CDR3 protein. The D gene is left open where the match is weak. Expanded clones get a size class; other rows say once, few or many, or leave the size out.

size: many; V: TRBV3-1; D: -; J: TRBJ2-1; DNA: TGTGCCAGCAGCGTGGTCCAGGGCCTGTGGGTCTTC; CDR3: CASSVVQGLWVF
size: many; V: TRBV4-3; D: -; J: TRBJ2-1; DNA: TGCGCCAGCAGCCCAAGACGGAGAAATGAGCAGTTCTTC; CDR3: CASSPRRRNEQFF
size: many; V: TRBV18; D: -; J: TRBJ1-1; DNA: TGTGCCAGCTCATCCGAGGCGGTTTTTCTGAACACTGAAGCTTTCTTT; CDR3: CASSSEAVFLNTEAFF
size: many; V: TRBV11-1; D: -; J: TRBJ2-2; DNA: TGTGCCAGCAGCTTATTGGGGCTCGGGGGCCCTACTAACACCGGGGAGCTGTTTTTT; CDR3: CASSLLGLGGPTNTGELFF
size: many; V: TRBV29-1; D: -; J: TRBJ2-5; DNA: TGCAGCGTTCTTTTGGGGGGCCAAGGGACCCAGTACTTC; CDR3: CSVLLGGQGTQYF
size: many; V: TRBV28; D: -; J: TRBJ1-2; DNA: TGTGCCAGCAGTTCCGGGGCCGGGACGCACATTAACTATGGCTACACCTTC; CDR3: CASSSGAGTHINYGYTF
size: many; V: TRBV19; D: -; J: TRBJ1-2; DNA: TGTGCCAGTAGTATGTTAGGAACGAGGACTTTGGGCTATGGCTACACCTTC; CDR3: CASSMLGTRTLGYGYTF
size: many; V: TRBV12-3/TRBV12-4; D: TRBD1; J: TRBJ1-2; DNA: TGTGCCAGCAGTCGTCTTCCAGGGGGCGAGGAGGGCTACACCTTC; CDR3: CASSRLPGGEEGYTF
size: many; V: TRBV12-3/TRBV12-4; D: TRBD1; J: TRBJ2-1; DNA: TGTGCCAGCACTTCCCAGGGGACAGGGGAGGTTAAGGGGCAGTTCTTC; CDR3: CASTSQGTGEVKGQFF
size: many; V: TRBV6-5; D: -; J: TRBJ2-2; DNA: TGTGCCAGCAGTTACCGGGCCGGGGAGCTGTTTTTT; CDR3: CASSYRAGELFF
size: many; V: TRBV16; D: TRBD1; J: TRBJ2-2; DNA: TGTGCCAGCGAGGGACAGGGCCGAACCGGGGAGCTGTTTTTT; CDR3: CASEGQGRTGELFF
size: many; V: TRBV6-2/TRBV6-3; D: TRBD1; J: TRBJ2-7; DNA: TGTGCCAGCAGTTTGTTCACAGGGGTGAGATCCTACGAGCAGTACTTC; CDR3: CASSLFTGVRSYEQYF
size: many; V: TRBV5-1; D: -; J: TRBJ2-5; DNA: TGCGCCAGCAGCTTGGACCCCAGAGAGACCCAGTACTTC; CDR3: CASSLDPRETQYF
size: many; V: TRBV27; D: -; J: TRBJ1-2; DNA: TGTGCCAGCAGTTTTGCCAGGGACTATGGCTACACCTTC; CDR3: CASSFARDYGYTF
size: many; V: TRBV20-1; D: -; J: TRBJ2-2; DNA: TGCAGTGCTAGTTTGACGGCGAACACCGGGGAGCTGTTTTTT; CDR3: CSASLTANTGELFF
size: -; V: TRBV20-1; D: -; J: TRBJ2-2; DNA: TGCAGTGCTGAGGACGGGTTGAACACCGGGGAGCTGTTTTTT; CDR3: CSAEDGLNTGELFF
size: -; V: TRBV20-1; D: -; J: TRBJ2-3; DNA: TGCAGTGCTAGAGATTGGGCAGGGTCGGATACGCAGTATTTT; CDR3: CSARDWAGSDTQYF
size: many; V: TRBV5-1; D: -; J: TRBJ1-2; DNA: TGCGCCAGCAGCTTGGGCGGGGGCGACGGCTACACCTTC; CDR3: CASSLGGGDGYTF
size: many; V: TRBV27; D: -; J: TRBJ2-7; DNA: TGTGCCAGCAGTTTAGGCACAGGGAGCTCTTTCGAGCAGTACTTC; CDR3: CASSLGTGSSFEQYF
size: many; V: TRBV7-2; D: TRBD2; J: TRBJ2-5; DNA: TGTGCCAGCAGCGAGGGACTAGCGGGAGCCTCCAGGACCCAGTACTTC; CDR3: CASSEGLAGASRTQYF
size: many; V: TRBV10-3; D: -; J: TRBJ1-3; DNA: TGTGCCATCAGTGAGTCAAGCTCTGGAAACACCATATATTTT; CDR3: CAISESSSGNTIYF
size: many; V: TRBV12-3/TRBV12-4; D: TRBD2; J: TRBJ2-3; DNA: TGTGCCAGCAGTTTAAGTGAGGCCGCGAATAGCGGGAGGGATACGCAGTATTTT; CDR3: CASSLSEAANSGRDTQYF
size: many; V: TRBV6-1; D: TRBD1; J: TRBJ2-5; DNA: TGTGCCAGCTTCGCAGGGACAGGACCGAAGGGGTACCAAGAGACCCAGTACTTC; CDR3: CASFAGTGPKGYQETQYF
size: few; V: TRBV7-9; D: -; J: TRBJ2-5; DNA: TGTGCCAGCAGTCCGGAGGGGGAGGTTTGGGAGACCCAGTACTTC; CDR3: CASSPEGEVWETQYF
size: many; V: TRBV28; D: TRBD1; J: TRBJ2-5; DNA: TGTGCCAGCAGTTCCGGACAGGGGGCCCAAGAGACCCAGTACTTC; CDR3: CASSSGQGAQETQYF
size: medium-sized; V: TRBV27; D: -; J: TRBJ1-1; DNA: TGTGCCAGCAGTTTATCCTACAGTGGGAACACTGAAGCTTTCTTT; CDR3: CASSLSYSGNTEAFF
size: many; V: TRBV14; D: -; J: TRBJ2-7; DNA: TGTGCCAGCAGCCAAGATATGGCAGGGTTGGGATTCGGCGAGCAGTACTTC; CDR3: CASSQDMAGLGFGEQYF
size: many; V: TRBV12-3/TRBV12-4; D: -; J: TRBJ1-4; DNA: TGTGCCAGCTCTTTACTCGGACAGTTTAATGAAAAACTGTTTTTT; CDR3: CASSLLGQFNEKLFF
size: many; V: TRBV7-2; D: -; J: TRBJ1-5; DNA: TGTGCCAGCAGCTCCCACGGGGGGATGGGGCAGCCCCAGCATTTT; CDR3: CASSSHGGMGQPQHF
size: few; V: TRBV7-3; D: TRBD1; J: TRBJ1-1; DNA: TGTGCCAGCAGCACCAGACAGGGCGCTGAAGCTTTCTTT; CDR3: CASSTRQGAEAFF
size: many; V: TRBV4-3; D: -; J: TRBJ1-2; DNA: TGCGCCAGCAGCCAAGGGTTCTTAGGGCACGATGGCTACACCTTC; CDR3: CASSQGFLGHDGYTF
size: -; V: TRBV29-1; D: TRBD1; J: TRBJ2-3; DNA: TGCAGCGTTGCAGGGGGAGGCACAGATACGCAGTATTTT; CDR3: CSVAGGGTDTQYF
size: many; V: TRBV4-3; D: -; J: TRBJ2-2; DNA: TGCGCCAGCAGCCTGGGGTTTACCGGGGAGCTGTTTTTT; CDR3: CASSLGFTGELFF
size: many; V: TRBV5-5; D: -; J: TRBJ1-2; DNA: TGTGCCAGCAACTTCTTTCCGACAAACTATGGCTACACCTTC; CDR3: CASNFFPTNYGYTF
size: many; V: TRBV28; D: -; J: TRBJ1-2; DNA: TGTGCCAGCAGTTTATCGGGGCAGTTTCATGGCTACACCTTC; CDR3: CASSLSGQFHGYTF
size: many; V: TRBV27; D: TRBD2; J: TRBJ2-1; DNA: TGTGCCAGCAACGCGGGGAGGGGATACAATGAGCAGTTCTTC; CDR3: CASNAGRGYNEQFF
size: many; V: TRBV13; D: TRBD1; J: TRBJ2-5; DNA: TGTGCCAGCAGCTTATCCGACAGGGGAACTCGAGAGACCCAGTACTTC; CDR3: CASSLSDRGTRETQYF
size: many; V: TRBV7-2; D: -; J: TRBJ1-6; DNA: TGTGCCACCCGATATGGGGGTCATTCACCCCTCCACTTT; CDR3: CATRYGGHSPLHF
size: -; V: TRBV7-9; D: -; J: TRBJ1-5; DNA: TGTGCCAGCAGCAGAGGGCAGGGACATCAGCCCCAGCATTTT; CDR3: CASSRGQGHQPQHF